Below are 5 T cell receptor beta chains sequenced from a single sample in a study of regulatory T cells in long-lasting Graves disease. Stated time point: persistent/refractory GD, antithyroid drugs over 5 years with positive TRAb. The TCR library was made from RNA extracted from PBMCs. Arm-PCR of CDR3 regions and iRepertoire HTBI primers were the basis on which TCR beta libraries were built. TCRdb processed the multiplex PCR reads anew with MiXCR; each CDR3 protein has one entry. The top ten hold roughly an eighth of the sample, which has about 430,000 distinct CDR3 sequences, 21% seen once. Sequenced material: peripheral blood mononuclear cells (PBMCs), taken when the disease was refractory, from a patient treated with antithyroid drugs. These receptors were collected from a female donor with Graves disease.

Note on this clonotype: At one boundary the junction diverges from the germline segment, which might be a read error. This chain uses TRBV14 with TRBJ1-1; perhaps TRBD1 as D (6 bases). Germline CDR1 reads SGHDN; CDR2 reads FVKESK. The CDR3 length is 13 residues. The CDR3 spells CASSHRRDTGAFF. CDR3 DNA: TGTGCCAGCAGCCATCGTAGGGACACTGGAGCTTTCTTT.

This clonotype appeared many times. The CDR3 region is CASSSPRDGNNQPQHF. CDR3 DNA: TGTGCCAGCAGTTCACCTCGGGACGGGAACAATCAGCCCCAGCATTTT. The V gene is TRBV28, the J gene TRBJ1-5; possibly TRBD1 for D (5 bases). Per the germline V gene, CDR1 is MDHEN and CDR2 is SYDVKM. This CDR3 spans 16 amino acids. V was pared by 4 bases and J by 3 bases, with 16 bases between.

The chain's CDR3 is CSAQTHLSDNSPLHF. The CDR3 DNA follows: TGCAGTGCTCAAACTCACTTGAGCGATAATTCACCCCTCCACTTT. The rearrangement uses TRBV20-1 and TRBJ1-6; D is undetermined. Trimming removed 5 bases from V and 5 bases from J, with 16 bases in between. The CDR3 totals 15 residues. Germline V gene data show CDR1 as DFQATT and CDR2 as SNEGSKA (reference sequence).

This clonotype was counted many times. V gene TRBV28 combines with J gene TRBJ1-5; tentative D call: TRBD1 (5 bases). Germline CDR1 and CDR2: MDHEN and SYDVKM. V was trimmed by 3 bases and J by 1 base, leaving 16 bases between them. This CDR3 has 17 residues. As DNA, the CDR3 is TGTGCCAGCAGTTTCGAGGAGGGGAGGACGAGCAATCAGCCCCAGCATTTT. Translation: CASSFEEGRTSNQPQHF.

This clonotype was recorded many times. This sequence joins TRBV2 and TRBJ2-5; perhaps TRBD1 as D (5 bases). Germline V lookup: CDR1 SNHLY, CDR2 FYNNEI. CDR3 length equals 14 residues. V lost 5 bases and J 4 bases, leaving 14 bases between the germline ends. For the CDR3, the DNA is TGTGCCAGCAGTCCCAGGGCTTTCCGAGAGACCCAGTACTTC. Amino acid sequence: CASSPRAFRETQYF. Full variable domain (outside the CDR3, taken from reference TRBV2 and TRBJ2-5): EPEVTQTPSHQVTQMGQEVILRCVPISNHLYFYWYRQILGQKVEFLVSFYNNEISEKSEIFDDQFSVERPDGSNFTLKIRSTKLEDSAMYFCASSPRAFRETQYFGPGTRLLVL.